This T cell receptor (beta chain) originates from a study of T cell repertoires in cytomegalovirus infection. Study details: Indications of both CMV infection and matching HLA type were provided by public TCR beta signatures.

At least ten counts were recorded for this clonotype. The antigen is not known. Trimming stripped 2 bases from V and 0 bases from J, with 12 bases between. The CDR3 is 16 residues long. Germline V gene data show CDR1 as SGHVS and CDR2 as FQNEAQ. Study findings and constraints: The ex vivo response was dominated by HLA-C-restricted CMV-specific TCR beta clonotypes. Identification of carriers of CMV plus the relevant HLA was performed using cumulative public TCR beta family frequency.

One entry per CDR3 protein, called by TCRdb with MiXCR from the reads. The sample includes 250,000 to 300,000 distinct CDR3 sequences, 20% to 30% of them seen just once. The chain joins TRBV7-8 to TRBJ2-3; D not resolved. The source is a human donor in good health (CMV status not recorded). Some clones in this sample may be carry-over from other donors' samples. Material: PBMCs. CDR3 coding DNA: TGTGCCAGCAGCTTAAATAGACACTCTAGCACAGATACGCAGTATTTT. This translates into CASSLNRHSSTDTQYF.